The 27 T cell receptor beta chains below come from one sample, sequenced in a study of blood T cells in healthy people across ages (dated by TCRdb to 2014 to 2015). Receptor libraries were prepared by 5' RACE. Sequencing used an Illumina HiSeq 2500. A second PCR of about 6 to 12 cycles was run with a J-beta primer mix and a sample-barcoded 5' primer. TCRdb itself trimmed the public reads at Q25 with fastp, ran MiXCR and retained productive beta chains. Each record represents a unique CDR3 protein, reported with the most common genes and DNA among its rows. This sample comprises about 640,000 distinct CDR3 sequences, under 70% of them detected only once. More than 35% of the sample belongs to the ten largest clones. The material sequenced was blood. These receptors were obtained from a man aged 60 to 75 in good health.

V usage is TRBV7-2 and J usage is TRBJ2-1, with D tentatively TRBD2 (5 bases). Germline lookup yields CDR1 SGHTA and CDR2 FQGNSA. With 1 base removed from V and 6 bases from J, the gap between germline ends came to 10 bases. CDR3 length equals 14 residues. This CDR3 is CASSLVGSANEQFF. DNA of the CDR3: TGTGCCAGCAGCTTAGTAGGGAGCGCCAATGAGCAGTTCTTC. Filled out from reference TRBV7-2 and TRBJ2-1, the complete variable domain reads GAGVSQSPSNKVTEKGKDVELRCDPISGHTALYWYRQSLGQGLEFLIYFQGNSAPDKSGLPSDRFSAERTGGSVSTLTIQRTQQEDSAVYLCASSLVGSANEQFFGPGTRLTVL.

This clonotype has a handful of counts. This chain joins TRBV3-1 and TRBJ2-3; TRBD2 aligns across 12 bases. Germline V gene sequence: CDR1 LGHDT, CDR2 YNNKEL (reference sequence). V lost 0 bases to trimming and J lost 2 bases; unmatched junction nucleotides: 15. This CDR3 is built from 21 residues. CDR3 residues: CASSQDRWWETSGGPTDTQYF. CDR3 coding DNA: TGTGCCAGCAGCCAAGATCGGTGGTGGGAGACTAGCGGGGGACCCACAGATACGCAGTATTTT.

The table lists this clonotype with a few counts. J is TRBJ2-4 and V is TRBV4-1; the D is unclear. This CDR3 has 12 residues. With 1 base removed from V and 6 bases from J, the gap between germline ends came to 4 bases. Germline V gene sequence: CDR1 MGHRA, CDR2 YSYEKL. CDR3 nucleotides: TGCGCCAGCAGCCAAGTTACAAACATTCAGTACTTC. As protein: CASSQVTNIQYF.

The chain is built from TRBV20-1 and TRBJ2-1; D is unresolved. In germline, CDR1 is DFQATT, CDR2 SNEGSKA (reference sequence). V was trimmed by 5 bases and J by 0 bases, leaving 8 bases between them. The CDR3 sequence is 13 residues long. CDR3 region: CSAYDDSYNEQFF. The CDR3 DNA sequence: TGCAGTGCTTACGATGACTCCTACAATGAGCAGTTCTTC.

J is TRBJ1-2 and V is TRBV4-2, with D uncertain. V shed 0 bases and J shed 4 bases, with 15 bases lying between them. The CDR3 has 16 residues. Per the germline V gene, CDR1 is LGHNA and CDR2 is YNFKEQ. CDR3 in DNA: TGTGCCAGCAGCCAAGATCATGGGAGGAGTTTCTATGGCTACACCTTC. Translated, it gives CASSQDHGRSFYGYTF.

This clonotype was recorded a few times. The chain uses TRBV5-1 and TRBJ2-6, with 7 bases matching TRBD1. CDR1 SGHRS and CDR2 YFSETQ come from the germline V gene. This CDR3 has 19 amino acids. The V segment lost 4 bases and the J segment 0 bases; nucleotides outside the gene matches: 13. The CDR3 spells CASSLSRDSDLSGANVLTF. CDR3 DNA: TGCGCCAGCAGCCTATCCCGGGACAGTGATCTCTCTGGGGCCAACGTCCTGACTTTC.

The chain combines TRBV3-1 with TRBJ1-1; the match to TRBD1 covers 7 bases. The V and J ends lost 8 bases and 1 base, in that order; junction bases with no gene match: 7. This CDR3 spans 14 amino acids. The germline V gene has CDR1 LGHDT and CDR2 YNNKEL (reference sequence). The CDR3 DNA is TGTGCCAGCCGAGACAGGGCGGAGAACACTGAAGCTTTCTTT. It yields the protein CASRDRAENTEAFF.

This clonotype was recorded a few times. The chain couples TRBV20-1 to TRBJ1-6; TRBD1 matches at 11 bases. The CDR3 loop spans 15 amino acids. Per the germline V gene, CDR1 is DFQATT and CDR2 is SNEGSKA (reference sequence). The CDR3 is CGGLGQGVDNSPLHF. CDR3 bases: TGCGGGGGTTTGGGACAGGGGGTGGATAATTCACCCCTCCACTTT.

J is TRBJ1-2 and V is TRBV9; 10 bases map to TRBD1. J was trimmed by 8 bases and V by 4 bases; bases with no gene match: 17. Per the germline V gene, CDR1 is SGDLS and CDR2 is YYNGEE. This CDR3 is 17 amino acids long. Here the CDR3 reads CASSPTEYGQGEGGYTF. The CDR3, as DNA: TGTGCCAGCAGCCCAACCGAATACGGACAGGGGGAGGGGGGCTACACCTTC.

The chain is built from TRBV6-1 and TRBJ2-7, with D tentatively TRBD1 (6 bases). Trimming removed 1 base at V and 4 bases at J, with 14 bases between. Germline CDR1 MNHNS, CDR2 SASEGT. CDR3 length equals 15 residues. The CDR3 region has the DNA TGTGCCAGCAGTGAAGAAAACAGGGTCGGGTACGAGCAGTACTTC. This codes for CASSEENRVGYEQYF.

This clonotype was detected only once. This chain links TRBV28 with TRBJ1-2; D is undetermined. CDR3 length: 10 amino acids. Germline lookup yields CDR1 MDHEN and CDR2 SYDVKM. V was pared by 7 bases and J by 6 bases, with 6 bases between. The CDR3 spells CASTKDGYTF. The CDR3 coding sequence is TGTGCCAGCACCAAGGATGGCTACACCTTC.

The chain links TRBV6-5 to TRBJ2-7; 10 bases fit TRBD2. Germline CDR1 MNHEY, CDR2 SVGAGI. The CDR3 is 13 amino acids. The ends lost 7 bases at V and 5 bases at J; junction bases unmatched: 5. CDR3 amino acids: CASKLAGADEQYF. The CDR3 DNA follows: TGTGCCAGCAAGCTAGCGGGGGCTGACGAGCAGTACTTC.

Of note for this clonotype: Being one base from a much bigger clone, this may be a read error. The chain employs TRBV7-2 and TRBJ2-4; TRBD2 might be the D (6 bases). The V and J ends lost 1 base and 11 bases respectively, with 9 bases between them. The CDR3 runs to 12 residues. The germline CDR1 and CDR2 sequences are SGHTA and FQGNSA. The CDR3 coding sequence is TGTGCCAGCAGCTTAGATTGGGGGGTTCAGTACTTC. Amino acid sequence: CASSLDWGVQYF. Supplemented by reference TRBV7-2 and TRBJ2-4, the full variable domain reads GAGVSQSPSNKVTEKGKDVELRCDPISGHTALYWYRQSLGQGLEFLIYFQGNSAPDKSGLPSDRFSAERTGGSVSTLTIQRTQQEDSAVYLCASSLDWGVQYFGAGTRLSVL.

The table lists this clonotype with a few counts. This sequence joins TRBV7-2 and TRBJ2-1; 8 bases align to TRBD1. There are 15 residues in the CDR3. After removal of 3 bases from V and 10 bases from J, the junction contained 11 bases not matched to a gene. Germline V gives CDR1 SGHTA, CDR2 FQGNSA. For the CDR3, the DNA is TGTGCCAGCAGCTTTTCGGGACAGGCCGCGGGGGAGCAGTTCTTC. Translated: CASSFSGQAAGEQFF.

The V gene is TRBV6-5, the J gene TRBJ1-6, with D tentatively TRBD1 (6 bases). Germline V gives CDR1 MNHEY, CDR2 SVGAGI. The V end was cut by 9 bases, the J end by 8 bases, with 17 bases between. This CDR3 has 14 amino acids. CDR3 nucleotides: TGTGCCAGTCAGTGGGGGCGCAGGGATTCACCCCTCCACTTT. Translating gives CASQWGRRDSPLHF.

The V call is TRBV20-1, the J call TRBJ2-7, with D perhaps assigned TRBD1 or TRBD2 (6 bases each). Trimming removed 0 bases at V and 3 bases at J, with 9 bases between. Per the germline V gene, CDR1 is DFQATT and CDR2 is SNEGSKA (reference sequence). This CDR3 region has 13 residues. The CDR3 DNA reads TGCAGTGCTAGAGAAGGGGGGTTCTACGAGCAGTACTTC. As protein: CSAREGGFYEQYF.

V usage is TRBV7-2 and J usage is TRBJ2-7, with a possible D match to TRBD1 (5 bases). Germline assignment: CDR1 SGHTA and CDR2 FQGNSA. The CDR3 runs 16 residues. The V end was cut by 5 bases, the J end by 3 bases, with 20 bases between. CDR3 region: CASSQARQSHYYEQYF. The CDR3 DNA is TGTGCCAGCAGCCAAGCCCGACAGAGCCATTACTACGAGCAGTACTTC.

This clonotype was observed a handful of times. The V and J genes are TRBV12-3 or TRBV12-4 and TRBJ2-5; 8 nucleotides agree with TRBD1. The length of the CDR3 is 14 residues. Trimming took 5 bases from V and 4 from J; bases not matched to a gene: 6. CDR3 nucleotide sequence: TGTGCCAGCAGTCAGGGACAGGTTCGAGAGACCCAGTACTTC. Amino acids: CASSQGQVRETQYF.

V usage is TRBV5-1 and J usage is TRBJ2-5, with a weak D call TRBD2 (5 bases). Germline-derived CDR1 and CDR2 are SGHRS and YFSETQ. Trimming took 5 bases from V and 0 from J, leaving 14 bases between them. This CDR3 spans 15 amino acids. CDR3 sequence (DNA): TGCGCCAGCAGTGTCCTAGCAGCGTACCAAGAGACCCAGTACTTC. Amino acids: CASSVLAAYQETQYF.

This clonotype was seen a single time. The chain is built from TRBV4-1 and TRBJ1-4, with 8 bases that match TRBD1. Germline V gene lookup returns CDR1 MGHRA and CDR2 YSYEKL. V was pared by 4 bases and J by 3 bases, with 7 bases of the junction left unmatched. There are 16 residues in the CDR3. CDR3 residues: CASSRQGARANEKLFF. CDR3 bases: TGCGCCAGCAGCCGCCAGGGGGCGCGGGCTAATGAAAAACTGTTTTTT.

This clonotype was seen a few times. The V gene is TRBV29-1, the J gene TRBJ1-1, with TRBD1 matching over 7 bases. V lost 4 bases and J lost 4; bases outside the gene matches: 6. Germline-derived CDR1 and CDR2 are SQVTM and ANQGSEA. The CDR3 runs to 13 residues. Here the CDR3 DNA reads TGCAGCGTTGGGGACAGTCAGCCCACTGAAGCTTTCTTT. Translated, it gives CSVGDSQPTEAFF.

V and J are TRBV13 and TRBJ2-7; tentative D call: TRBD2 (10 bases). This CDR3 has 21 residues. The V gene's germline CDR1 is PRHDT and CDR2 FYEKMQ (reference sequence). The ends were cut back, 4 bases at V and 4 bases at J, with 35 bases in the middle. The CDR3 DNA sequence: TGTGCCAGCAGCTCGCGGGTCGGACAGGGGTGGAGATCTAGCGGGAGATACGAGCAGTACTTC. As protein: CASSSRVGQGWRSSGRYEQYF. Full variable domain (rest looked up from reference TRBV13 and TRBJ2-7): AAGVIQSPRHLIKEKRETATLKCYPIPRHDTVYWYQQGPGQDPQFLISFYEKMQSDKGSIPDRFSAQQFSDYHSELNMSSLELGDSALYFCASSSRVGQGWRSSGRYEQYFGPGTRLTVT.

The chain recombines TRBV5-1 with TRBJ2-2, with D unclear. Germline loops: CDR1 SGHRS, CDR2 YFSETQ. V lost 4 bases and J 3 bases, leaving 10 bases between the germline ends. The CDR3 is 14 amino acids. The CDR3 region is CASSVAGDTGELFF. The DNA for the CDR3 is TGCGCCAGCAGCGTGGCTGGGGACACCGGGGAGCTGTTTTTT.

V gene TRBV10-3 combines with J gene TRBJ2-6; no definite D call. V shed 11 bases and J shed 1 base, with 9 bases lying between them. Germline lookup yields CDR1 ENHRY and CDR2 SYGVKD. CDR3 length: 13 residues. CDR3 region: CASFRSGANVLTF. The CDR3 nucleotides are TGTGCCTCCTTCCGGTCTGGGGCCAACGTCCTGACTTTC.

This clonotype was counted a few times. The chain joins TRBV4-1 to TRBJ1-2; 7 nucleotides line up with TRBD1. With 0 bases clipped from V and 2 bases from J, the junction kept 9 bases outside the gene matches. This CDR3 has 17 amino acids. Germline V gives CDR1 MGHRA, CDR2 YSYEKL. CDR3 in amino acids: CASSQDDRETANYGYTF. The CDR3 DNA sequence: TGCGCCAGCAGCCAAGATGACAGGGAGACCGCGAACTATGGCTACACCTTC.

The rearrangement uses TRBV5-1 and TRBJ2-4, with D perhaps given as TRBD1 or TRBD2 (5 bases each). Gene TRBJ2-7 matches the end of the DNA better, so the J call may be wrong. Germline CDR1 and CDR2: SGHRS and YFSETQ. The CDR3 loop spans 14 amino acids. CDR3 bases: TGCGCCAGCAGCTTCCGGGACGTTGCCTACGAGCAGTACTTC. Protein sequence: CASSFRDVAYEQYF.

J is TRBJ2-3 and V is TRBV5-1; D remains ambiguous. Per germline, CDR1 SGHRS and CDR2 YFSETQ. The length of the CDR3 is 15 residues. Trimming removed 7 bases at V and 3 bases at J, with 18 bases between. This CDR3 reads CASLVGTASTDTQYF. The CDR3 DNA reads TGCGCCAGCCTTGTAGGAACAGCCAGTACAGATACGCAGTATTTT.